One sample yielded the 29 T cell receptor beta chains listed below, sequenced in a study of blood T cell repertoires in COVID-19. Profiled with immunoSEQ multiplex PCR; TCRdb holds only in-frame clones, not every one. The data hold tens of thousands of clones, with about 80% observed a single time. Sequencing was performed on peripheral blood. All receptors derive from a human donor in a cohort sampled during active COVID-19.

The V call is TRBV6-2 or TRBV6-3, the J call TRBJ2-3; 8 bases are a match to TRBD2. From germline, CDR1 is MNHEY and CDR2 SVGEGT. There are 16 residues in the CDR3. With V trimmed by 2 bases and J by 4 bases, 8 bases remained unmatched. The chain's CDR3 is CASSYARGGGSDTQYF. CDR3 sequence (DNA): TGTGCCAGCAGTTACGCCCGGGGGGGCGGGTCAGATACGCAGTATTTT.

This clone has more than one count but fewer than ten. The J gene is TRBJ2-7, the V gene TRBV5-6; no clear D. CDR3 length: 13 amino acids. Looked up from germline, CDR1 is SGHDT and CDR2 is YYEEEE. Trimming shortened V by 0 bases and J by 5 bases, and 9 bases separated the two germline ends. The CDR3 DNA sequence: TGTGCCAGCAGCTTGGCCAGGCTCCACGAGCAGTACTTC. Translated, it gives CASSLARLHEQYF. The complete variable domain, with remaining parts taken from reference TRBV5-6 and TRBJ2-7, reads DAGVTQSPTHLIKTRGQQVTLRCSPKSGHDTVSWYQQALGQGPQFIFQYYEEEERQRGNFPDRFSGHQFPNYSSELNVNALLLGDSALYLCASSLARLHEQYFGPGTRLTVT.

The count of this clone is one. V gene TRBV5-1 combines with J gene TRBJ2-2; D is ambiguous. Per the germline V gene, CDR1 is SGHRS and CDR2 is YFSETQ. Deletions cut 2 bases from V and 4 bases from J, with 6 bases between. The CDR3 runs to 13 residues. The CDR3 nucleotides read TGCGCCAGCAGCTTCCCGAGCACCGGGGAGCTGTTTTTT. Its protein is CASSFPSTGELFF.

V gene TRBV6-5 combines with J gene TRBJ2-1, with TRBD2 matching over 9 bases. This CDR3 is 15 amino acids long. V was pared by 7 bases and J by 1 base, with 5 bases of the junction left unmatched. Germline V gene sequence: CDR1 MNHEY, CDR2 SVGAGI. This CDR3 reads CASTRAGGSYNEQFF. As DNA, the CDR3 is TGTGCCAGCACGAGAGCGGGAGGTTCCTACAATGAGCAGTTCTTC.

The rearrangement uses TRBV27 and TRBJ1-1, with D possibly matching TRBD1 (6 bases). The CDR3 has 15 amino acids. Germline V gene lookup returns CDR1 MNHEY and CDR2 SMNVEV (reference sequence). V gave up 1 base and J gave up 4 bases, with 13 bases separating them. The CDR3 spells CASSLFQGIGTEAFF. The CDR3 DNA sequence: TGTGCCAGCAGTTTATTCCAGGGGATAGGCACTGAAGCTTTCTTT.

The chain couples TRBV23-1 to TRBJ1-5; a weak D match, TRBD1 (6 bases). TRBV23-1 is designated an ORF whose function remains uncertain. The V gene lost 6 bases and the J gene lost 3 bases, with 15 bases spanning the gap. There are 15 residues in the CDR3. The DNA for the CDR3 is TGCGCCAGCAGGGCTCGGCGGGGGCCCAATCAGCCCCAGCATTTT. Amino acid sequence: CASRARRGPNQPQHF.

The V call is TRBV9, the J call TRBJ1-2; no clear D gene. Germline V CDR1 and CDR2: SGDLS, YYNGEE. The CDR3 runs 13 residues. V was pared by 4 bases and J by 0 bases, with 7 bases between. Here the CDR3 DNA reads TGTGCCAGCAGCTGGGAGTCTAACTATGGCTACACCTTC. It encodes CASSWESNYGYTF.

This chain uses TRBV7-8 with TRBJ2-1; 7 bases are a match to TRBD1. V trimming: 5 bases; J trimming: 1 base; junction bases outside the gene matches: 5. The germline V gene encodes CDR1 SGHVS and CDR2 FQNEAQ. CDR3 length: 15 residues. The CDR3 DNA follows: TGTGCCAGCAGCCACCGGGACAGTTCCTACAATGAGCAGTTCTTC. Translating gives CASSHRDSSYNEQFF.

This chain joins TRBV10-1 and TRBJ2-5; 8 bases map to TRBD2. CDR1 and CDR2 (germline): WNHNN, SYGVQD (reference sequence). The length of the CDR3 is 14 residues. V dropped 4 bases and J dropped 5; count of bases not matched to a gene: 6. The CDR3 loop reads CASSAGRADETQYF. In DNA, the CDR3 is TGCGCCAGCAGTGCCGGGAGGGCCGACGAGACCCAGTACTTC.

The rearrangement joins TRBV30 to TRBJ1-2, with D possibly being TRBD1 (5 bases). Germline V lookup: CDR1 GTSNPN, CDR2 SVGIG (reference sequence). Trimming left V 1 base short and J 5 bases short, with 11 bases between. The CDR3 spans 13 residues. The CDR3 DNA reads as TGTGCCTGGAGTGGGGTCAGGGCTTATGGCTACACCTTC. This translates into CAWSGVRAYGYTF.

J is TRBJ2-1 and V is TRBV27, with 9 bases lining up with TRBD1. CDR1 and CDR2 from the germline V gene are MNHEY and SMNVEV (reference sequence). The CDR3 is 15 residues long. V dropped 7 bases and J dropped 4; count of bases not matched to a gene: 8. The CDR3 DNA sequence: TGTGCCAGCACCGCCCCGGGACAGGGTTACAATGAGCAGTTCTTC. Translated: CASTAPGQGYNEQFF.

The gene calls are TRBV7-9 and TRBJ1-4; no clear D gene. The CDR3 length is 11 residues. From germline, CDR1 is SEHNR and CDR2 FQNEAQ (reference sequence). V lost 10 bases to trimming and J lost 7 bases, with 10 bases between them. The CDR3 DNA sequence: TGTGCCATTGGTGGCGGTGAAAAACTGTTTTTT. Its translation is CAIGGGEKLFF.

The chain recombines TRBV19 with TRBJ2-3, with D maybe TRBD2 (5 bases). The length of the CDR3 is 13 residues. V lost 5 bases and J 5 bases, leaving 11 bases between the germline ends. CDR1 and CDR2 from the germline V gene are LNHDA and SQIVND (reference sequence). As DNA, the CDR3 is TGTGCCAGTAGTGCCGGGGAAGGAGATACGCAGTATTTT. It codes for CASSAGEGDTQYF.

The chain uses TRBV5-6 and TRBJ1-2; TRBD1 aligns across 8 bases. V lost 5 bases to trimming and J lost 3 bases; unmatched junction nucleotides: 12. CDR1 is SGHDT, CDR2 YYEEEE, per germline. The CDR3 spans 16 residues. Here the CDR3 DNA reads TGTGCCAGCAGTTCCCCCGGGACAGGACATGACTATGGCTACACCTTC. Translated: CASSSPGTGHDYGYTF. The variable domain in full, completed from reference TRBV5-6 and TRBJ1-2, reads DAGVTQSPTHLIKTRGQQVTLRCSPKSGHDTVSWYQQALGQGPQFIFQYYEEEERQRGNFPDRFSGHQFPNYSSELNVNALLLGDSALYLCASSSPGTGHDYGYTFGSGTRLTVV.

J is TRBJ1-6 and V is TRBV5-1, with 11 bases identical to TRBD1. With 4 bases clipped from V and 10 bases from J, the junction kept 4 bases outside the gene matches. Germline V gene data show CDR1 as SGHRS and CDR2 as YFSETQ. CDR3 length equals 14 residues. This CDR3 is CASSVDRGRSPLHF. DNA of the CDR3: TGCGCCAGCAGCGTGGACAGGGGGCGATCACCCCTCCACTTT.

V gene TRBV7-3 combines with J gene TRBJ2-7; D not certain. V lost 0 bases to trimming and J lost 7 bases, with 13 bases between them. The CDR3 runs 14 residues. CDR1 and CDR2 from the germline V gene are SGHTA and FQGTGA. The CDR3 nucleotides read TGTGCCAGCAGCTTAACGGGCTACACCACAGAGCAGTACTTC. Translated: CASSLTGYTTEQYF.

The V and J genes are TRBV3-1 (or the pseudogene TRBV3-2) and TRBJ1-6, with D possibly matching TRBD1 (5 bases). Germline V lookup: CDR1 LGHDT, CDR2 YNNKEL (reference sequence). The CDR3 is 17 residues long. Trimming took off 0 bases at V and 9 bases at J, with 18 bases between the two ends. CDR3 amino acids: CASSQDRGGVGVSPLHF. The CDR3 nucleotides are TGTGCCAGCAGCCAAGATAGGGGAGGGGTCGGAGTTTCACCCCTCCACTTT.

The rearrangement joins TRBV30 to TRBJ1-1; a weak D match, TRBD1 (6 bases). Germline-derived CDR1 and CDR2 are GTSNPN and SVGIG (reference sequence). Trimming pared 0 bases from V and 0 bases from J, leaving 11 bases between. This CDR3 has 15 residues. The CDR3 DNA sequence: TGTGCCTGGAGTGTACGGACAGCCATGAACACTGAAGCTTTCTTT. Residues: CAWSVRTAMNTEAFF.

V gene TRBV5-1 combines with J gene TRBJ2-7; 7 positions agree with TRBD2. V shed 4 bases, J shed 3 bases, and the junction held 10 bases outside the gene matches. The CDR3 runs to 15 residues. Germline V CDR1 and CDR2: SGHRS, YFSETQ. CDR3 nucleotide sequence: TGCGCCAGCAGCCTGGGGTCCAGCGGGAACTACGAGCAGTACTTC. Protein sequence: CASSLGSSGNYEQYF.

The sample holds one count of this clone. At one of its ends the junction is not consistent with the germline gene, which may arise from a read error. This rearrangement joins TRBV7-3 to TRBJ2-1, with TRBD2 identical over 8 bases. The CDR3 runs 17 residues. Germline CDR1 reads SGHTA; CDR2 reads FQGTGA. CDR3 sequence reads: CASSLTPPGGAGNEQFF. CDR3 in DNA: TGCGCCAGCAGCCTAACGCCCCCGGGAGGGGCAGGTAATGAGCAGTTCTTC.

The V and J genes are TRBV3-1 (or the pseudogene TRBV3-2) and TRBJ1-3; tentatively, D is TRBD1 (5 bases). CDR1 and CDR2 from the germline V gene are LGHDT and YNNKEL (reference sequence). This CDR3 is 15 amino acids long. Trimming shortened V by 4 bases and J by 0 bases, and 10 bases separated the two germline ends. CDR3 amino acids: CASSPRGGSGNTIYF. The CDR3 DNA reads TGTGCCAGCAGCCCGCGGGGGGGCTCTGGAAACACCATATATTTT.

The chain links TRBV3-1 (or the pseudogene TRBV3-2) to TRBJ2-7, with D uncertain. Germline CDR1 is LGHDT and CDR2 is YNNKEL (reference sequence). With 1 base removed from V and 6 bases from J, the gap between germline ends came to 10 bases. There are 13 residues in the CDR3. The CDR3 DNA is TGTGCCAGCAGCCAAGGCAGATCGGGCGAGCAGTACTTC. Its protein product is CASSQGRSGEQYF.

The chain uses TRBV30 and TRBJ1-6; D is possibly TRBD1 (5 bases). CDR3 length equals 18 residues. Germline loops: CDR1 GTSNPN, CDR2 SVGIG (reference sequence). V was shortened by 2 bases and J by 7 bases, with 24 bases between the two germline ends. DNA for the CDR3: TGTGCCTGGAGTATCCCTTCCCAAATCCCAGGGTGGAATTCACCCCTCCACTTT. Its protein product is CAWSIPSQIPGWNSPLHF.

The rearrangement uses TRBV6-5 and TRBJ1-2; a weak D match, TRBD1 (6 bases). This CDR3 contains 12 residues. The ends were cut back, 9 bases at V and 2 bases at J, with 10 bases in the middle. Germline assignment: CDR1 MNHEY and CDR2 SVGAGI. CDR3: CASKTGNYGYTF. The DNA for the CDR3 is TGTGCCAGTAAGACAGGCAACTATGGCTACACCTTC.

The genes are TRBV5-5 and TRBJ1-5; tentative D call: TRBD1 (5 bases). Germline CDR1 and CDR2: SGHKS and YYEKEE (reference sequence). Trimming took off 4 bases at V and 9 bases at J, with 11 bases between the two ends. This CDR3 is built from 12 residues. The DNA of the CDR3 is TGTGCCAGCAGCCTGACCGGGGGGCCCCAGCATTTT. It is translated as CASSLTGGPQHF.

The chain links TRBV12-3 or TRBV12-4 to TRBJ2-7; 7 bases fit TRBD1. This CDR3 region has 11 residues. V shed 5 bases and J 10 bases; nucleotides not matched to a gene: 5. This CDR3 is CASSLGTVQYF. The DNA for the CDR3 is TGTGCCAGCAGTCTGGGGACAGTCCAGTACTTC.

This clone was detected only a few times. This sequence joins TRBV10-3 and TRBJ2-7; D may be TRBD1 (6 bases). Germline loops: CDR1 ENHRY, CDR2 SYGVKD. The CDR3 consists of 14 residues. The germline V and J ends were trimmed by 7 bases and 5 bases, with 18 bases remaining between them. The CDR3 sequence is CAITRRGGGDEQYF. In DNA form, the CDR3 reads TGTGCCATCACCCGCCGAGGTGGGGGCGACGAGCAGTACTTC.

J is TRBJ2-6 and V is TRBV6-6, with 7 positions matching TRBD1. The germline V gene has CDR1 MNHNY and CDR2 SVGAGI (reference sequence). CDR3 length: 15 residues. After removal of 5 bases from V and 4 bases from J, the junction contained 5 bases not matched to a gene. The CDR3 region is CASSPTGDGANVLTF. The CDR3 DNA reads as TGTGCCAGCAGTCCTACAGGGGACGGGGCCAACGTCCTGACTTTC.

The chain couples TRBV6-5 to TRBJ1-3, with TRBD1 matching 7 bases. V shed 6 bases, J shed 4 bases, and the junction held 6 bases outside the gene matches. This CDR3 has 14 residues. CDR1 MNHEY and CDR2 SVGAGI come from the germline V gene. The CDR3 protein is CASRRQGEGNTIYF. The CDR3 DNA sequence: TGTGCCAGCAGACGACAGGGCGAAGGAAACACCATATATTTT.